The 20 T cell receptor beta chains below come from one sample, sequenced in a study of cytomegalovirus exposure and HLA in healthy donors. With 60 Vbeta and 13 Jbeta primers, the PCR was carried out. Using immunoSEQ multiplex PCR, the repertoire was profiled, and TCRdb retains in-frame clones only, with some absent. The data show 99,000 or so clones, roughly four fifths seen once. The sample comprised PBMCs. Receptors were obtained from a female donor in good health and CMV-seropositive.

The CDR3 DNA follows: TGCGCCAGCAGCTTGCAGGGAGGGAGAAACACCATATATTTT. Its translation: CASSLQGGRNTIYF. V is TRBV5-1 and J is TRBJ1-3; a possible D gene is TRBD1 (5 bases). Per germline, CDR1 SGHRS and CDR2 YFSETQ. The CDR3 is 14 residues long. V was trimmed by 1 base and J by 5 bases, leaving 10 bases between them. Using reference TRBV5-1 and TRBJ1-3 for the parts outside the CDR3, the full variable domain is KAGVTQTPRYLIKTRGQQVTLSCSPISGHRSVSWYQQTPGQGLQFLFEYFSETQRNKGNFPGRFSGRQFSNSRSEMNVSTLELGDSALYLCASSLQGGRNTIYFGEGSWLTVV.

The gene calls are TRBV5-1 and TRBJ1-1; 7 bases agree with TRBD1. Trimming removed 2 bases from V and 0 bases from J; junction bases left unmatched: 4. The CDR3 totals 15 residues. From germline, CDR1 is SGHRS and CDR2 YFSETQ. The CDR3 is CASSFDRVLNTEAFF. The CDR3 bases are TGCGCCAGCAGCTTTGACAGGGTCCTGAACACTGAAGCTTTCTTT.

This clone was recorded a few times. The chain employs TRBV9 and TRBJ2-3, with 8 bases aligning to TRBD2. The CDR3 covers 14 residues. V was pared by 4 bases and J by 2 bases, with 3 bases of the junction left unmatched. CDR1 is SGDLS, CDR2 YYNGEE, per germline. Written as DNA, the CDR3 is TGTGCCAGCAGCCCGACTAGCGACACAGATACGCAGTATTTT. It specifies CASSPTSDTDTQYF. The full variable domain, with the rest looked up from reference TRBV9 and TRBJ2-3, is DSGVTQTPKHLITATGQRVTLRCSPRSGDLSVYWYQQSLDQGLQFLIQYYNGEERAKGNILERFSAQQFPDLHSELNLSSLELGDSALYFCASSPTSDTDTQYFGPGTRLTVL.

The chain joins TRBV28 to TRBJ1-1, with TRBD1 matching 9 bases. Germline loops: CDR1 MDHEN, CDR2 SYDVKM. This CDR3 is 16 amino acids long. Trimming removed 5 bases from V and 2 bases from J; junction bases left unmatched: 9. The CDR3 loop reads CASSPTGGWLNTEAFF. Written as DNA, the CDR3 is TGTGCCAGCAGTCCCACAGGGGGCTGGTTAAACACTGAAGCTTTCTTT.

V is TRBV6-6 and J is TRBJ2-5; 14 nucleotides match TRBD2. The junction had 7 bases not matched to a gene; V was cut back by 6 bases and J by 4 bases. This CDR3 has 16 amino acids. The germline V gene has CDR1 MNHNY and CDR2 SVGAGI (reference sequence). The CDR3 DNA reads as TGTGCCAGCAGGACACCGGGACTAGCGGGAGCAGAGACCCAGTACTTC. It translates to CASRTPGLAGAETQYF.

The rearrangement links TRBV2 to TRBJ2-5, with D unclear. The CDR3 contains 14 residues. V was clipped by 4 bases and J by 5 bases, with 14 bases between them. Germline V gene sequence: CDR1 SNHLY, CDR2 FYNNEI. The CDR3 region has the DNA TGTGCCAGCAGTGCCCCCCTCTCGAGTGAGACCCAGTACTTC. Its translation is CASSAPLSSETQYF.

The chain has TRBV2 and TRBJ2-1, with a possible D match to TRBD1 (6 bases). The V end lost 5 bases, the J end lost 4 bases, and 15 bases lay between the germline ends. Germline loops: CDR1 SNHLY, CDR2 FYNNEI. CDR3 size: 15 residues. The CDR3 is CASSHPKGQYNEQFF. CDR3 DNA sequence: TGTGCCAGCAGTCATCCCAAAGGACAGTACAATGAGCAGTTCTTC.

This clone was seen a single time. The rearrangement links TRBV19 to TRBJ2-1, with 8 bases identical to TRBD2. This CDR3 contains 18 residues. Germline V gene data show CDR1 as LNHDA and CDR2 as SQIVND (reference sequence). Trimming removed 4 bases from V and 5 bases from J; junction bases left unmatched: 16. CDR3 amino acids: CASSTFRLALGVDNEQFF. CDR3 sequence (DNA): TGTGCCAGTAGTACCTTTAGACTAGCGTTGGGTGTGGACAATGAGCAGTTCTTC.

The V call is TRBV27, the J call TRBJ2-7; TRBD1 agrees at 7 bases. CDR3 size: 15 residues. V gave up 3 bases and J gave up 2 bases; unmatched junction bases: 7. Germline loops: CDR1 MNHEY, CDR2 SMNVEV (reference sequence). CDR3 protein: CASSFTGETAYEQYF. For the CDR3, the DNA is TGTGCCAGCAGTTTTACAGGGGAAACGGCCTACGAGCAGTACTTC.

The chain links TRBV28 to TRBJ2-5, with D tentatively TRBD1 (6 bases). Trimming took off 6 bases at V and 7 bases at J, with 12 bases between the two ends. This CDR3 has 12 amino acids. From germline, CDR1 is MDHEN and CDR2 SYDVKM. The CDR3 region is CASRTVGGTQYF. The CDR3 DNA sequence: TGTGCCAGCAGAACGGTAGGGGGGACCCAGTACTTC. The full variable domain, with the rest looked up from reference TRBV28 and TRBJ2-5, is DVKVTQSSRYLVKRTGEKVFLECVQDMDHENMFWYRQDPGLGLRLIYFSYDVKMKEKGDIPEGYSVSREKKERFSLILESASTNQTSMYLCASRTVGGTQYFGPGTRLLVL.

The chain uses TRBV7-8 and TRBJ2-1; weak D call: TRBD2 (6 bases). The CDR3 totals 18 residues. CDR1 and CDR2 from the germline V gene are SGHVS and FQNEAQ. With 0 bases removed from V and 0 bases from J, the gap between germline ends came to 15 bases. The CDR3 spells CASSLAQIRRGSYNEQFF. CDR3 nucleotides: TGTGCCAGCAGCTTAGCGCAAATTAGGAGGGGCTCCTACAATGAGCAGTTCTTC.

The chain employs TRBV7-9 and TRBJ1-2; TRBD1 is a possible D gene (6 bases). Germline V gives CDR1 SEHNR, CDR2 FQNEAQ (reference sequence). With 3 bases removed from V and 3 bases from J, the gap between germline ends came to 8 bases. This CDR3 has 13 amino acids. The CDR3 nucleotides read TGTGCCAGCAGCTTGGGGGCTCACTATGGCTACACCTTC. It yields the protein CASSLGAHYGYTF.

V gene TRBV7-3 combines with J gene TRBJ2-7; 8 nucleotides line up with TRBD1. CDR3 size: 14 residues. V was clipped by 5 bases and J by 5 bases; unmatched bases: 8. Germline CDR1 and CDR2: SGHTA and FQGTGA. For the CDR3, the DNA is TGTGCCAGCAGCAAGGACAGGGCCACCCACGAGCAGTACTTC. Protein sequence: CASSKDRATHEQYF.

The V call is TRBV7-3, the J call TRBJ2-5, with a tentative D call TRBD2 (7 bases). V was clipped by 2 bases and J by 5 bases, with 15 bases between them. The CDR3 is 15 amino acids. Germline V gives CDR1 SGHTA, CDR2 FQGTGA. The CDR3 here is CASSLVRGGRETQYF. In nucleotides, the CDR3 is TGTGCCAGCAGCTTAGTGAGGGGGGGTAGGGAGACCCAGTACTTC.

V and J are TRBV28 and TRBJ1-2; D gene uncertain. From germline, CDR1 is MDHEN and CDR2 SYDVKM. The CDR3 is 17 residues long. V was clipped by 5 bases and J by 4 bases, with 23 bases between them. CDR3 in amino acids: CASSPSLYGEFSYGYTF. CDR3 nucleotide sequence: TGTGCCAGCAGTCCCTCCTTATACGGGGAATTCTCCTATGGCTACACCTTC.

V is TRBV10-1 and J is TRBJ2-5; D uncertain. This CDR3 contains 13 residues. Trimming left V 0 bases short and J 5 bases short, with 7 bases between. Germline V CDR1 and CDR2: WNHNN, SYGVQD (reference sequence). CDR3 sequence reads: CASSESIEETQYF. Here the CDR3 DNA reads TGCGCCAGCAGTGAGTCGATTGAGGAGACCCAGTACTTC.

The V call is TRBV11-2, the J call TRBJ2-3; TRBD2 is a possible D gene (5 bases). Trimming shortened V by 1 base and J by 1 base, and 9 bases separated the two germline ends. Per the germline V gene, CDR1 is SGHAT and CDR2 is FQNNGV. The CDR3 has 15 residues. CDR3 nucleotides: TGTGCCAGCAGCTTAGTGTCCGGGGGCACAGATACGCAGTATTTT. Translation: CASSLVSGGTDTQYF.

The chain joins TRBV19 to TRBJ2-3, with 14 bases lining up with TRBD2. The CDR3 covers 17 residues. The J segment lost 2 bases and the V segment lost 6 bases, leaving 7 bases of the junction unmatched. Germline V gives CDR1 LNHDA, CDR2 SQIVND (reference sequence). CDR3 DNA sequence: TGTGCCAGTAGACAGGGACTAGCGGGGGCGAACACAGATACGCAGTATTTT. The encoded protein is CASRQGLAGANTDTQYF.

J is TRBJ1-2 and V is TRBV29-1, with D possibly TRBD1 on 6 matching bases. With 0 bases removed from V and 4 bases from J, the gap between germline ends came to 15 bases. The CDR3 spans 15 residues. Germline assignment: CDR1 SQVTM and CDR2 ANQGSEA. The CDR3 region is CSVEDRWGRVYGYTF. The CDR3 DNA reads TGCAGCGTTGAAGATCGGTGGGGGCGGGTCTATGGCTACACCTTC.

This clone was observed a handful of times. V gene TRBV25-1 combines with J gene TRBJ1-1, with D unclear. The CDR3 has 13 residues. Germline lookup yields CDR1 MGHDK and CDR2 SYGVNS. Trimming pared 3 bases from V and 6 bases from J, leaving 11 bases between. The CDR3 is CASSDGGLPEAFF. Written as DNA, the CDR3 is TGTGCCAGCAGTGACGGAGGGTTGCCTGAAGCTTTCTTT.